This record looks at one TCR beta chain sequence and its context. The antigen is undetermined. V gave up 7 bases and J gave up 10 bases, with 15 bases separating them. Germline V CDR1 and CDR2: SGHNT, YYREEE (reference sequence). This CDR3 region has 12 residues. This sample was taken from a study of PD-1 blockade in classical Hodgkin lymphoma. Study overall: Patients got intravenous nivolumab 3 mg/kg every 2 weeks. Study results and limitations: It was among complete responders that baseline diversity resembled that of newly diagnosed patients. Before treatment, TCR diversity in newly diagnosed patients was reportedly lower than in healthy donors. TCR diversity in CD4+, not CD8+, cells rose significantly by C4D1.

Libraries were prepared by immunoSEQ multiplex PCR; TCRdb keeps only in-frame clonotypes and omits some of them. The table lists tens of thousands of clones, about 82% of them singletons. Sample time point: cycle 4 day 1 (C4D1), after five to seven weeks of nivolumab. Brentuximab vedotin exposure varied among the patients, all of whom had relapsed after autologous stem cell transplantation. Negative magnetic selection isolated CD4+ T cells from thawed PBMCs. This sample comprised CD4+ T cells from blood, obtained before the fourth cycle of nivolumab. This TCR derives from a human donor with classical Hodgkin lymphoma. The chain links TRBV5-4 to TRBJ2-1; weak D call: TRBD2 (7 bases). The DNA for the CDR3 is TGTGCCAGCTCTGGGGGGGGGCTCGAGCAGTTCTTC. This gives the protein CASSGGGLEQFF.